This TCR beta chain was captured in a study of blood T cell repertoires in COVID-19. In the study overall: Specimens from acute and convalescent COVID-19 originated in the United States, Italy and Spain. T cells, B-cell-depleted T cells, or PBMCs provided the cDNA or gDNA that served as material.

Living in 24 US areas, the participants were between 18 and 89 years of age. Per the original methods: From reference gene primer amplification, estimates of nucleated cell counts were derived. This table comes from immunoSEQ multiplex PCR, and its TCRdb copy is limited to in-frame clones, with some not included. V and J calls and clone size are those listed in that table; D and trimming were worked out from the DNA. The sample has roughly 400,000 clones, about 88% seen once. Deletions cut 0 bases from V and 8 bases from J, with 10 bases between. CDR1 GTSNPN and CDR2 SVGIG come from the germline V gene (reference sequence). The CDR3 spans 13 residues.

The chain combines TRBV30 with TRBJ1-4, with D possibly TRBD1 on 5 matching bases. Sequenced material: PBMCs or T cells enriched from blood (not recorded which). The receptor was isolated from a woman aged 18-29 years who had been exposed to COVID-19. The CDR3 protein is CAWSVQRGEKLFF. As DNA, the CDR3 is TGTGCCTGGAGTGTACAAAGGGGAGAAAAACTGTTTTTT.